These T cell receptor beta chains were read from a single sample in a study of T cells in narcolepsy. Using immunoSEQ multiplex PCR, the repertoire was profiled, and TCRdb retains in-frame clones only, with some absent. The sample carries approximately 30,000 clones, roughly four fifths recorded once. Sequencing was done on a sample of CD45RA- memory CD4+ T cells from PBMCs. The source of these receptors is a human donor with narcolepsy. Each CDR3 is given with its conserved first and last residue. Fields, in order: clone size, J gene, V gene, D gene, CDR3 protein, CDR3 DNA. D genes are given only for firm matches. Size is omitted from some rows. Given values are once, few, many or a class for expanded clones.

clone size: NA; J gene: TRBJ1-5; V gene: TRBV15; D gene: NA; CDR3 protein: CATNLKRNQPQHF; CDR3 DNA: TGTGCCACCAACCTCAAACGCAATCAGCCCCAGCATTTT
clone size: once; J gene: TRBJ1-1; V gene: TRBV6-5; D gene: NA; CDR3 protein: CASSYGTGWGKREAFF; CDR3 DNA: TGTGCCAGCAGTTACGGAACAGGGTGGGGAAAAAGGGAAGCTTTCTTT
clone size: few; J gene: TRBJ1-6; V gene: TRBV15; D gene: NA; CDR3 protein: CATSRGRGSPLHF; CDR3 DNA: TGTGCCACCAGCAGAGGAAGGGGTTCACCCCTCCACTTT
clone size: NA; J gene: TRBJ1-2; V gene: TRBV4-1; D gene: TRBD1; CDR3 protein: CASRQTGDYTGDGYGYTF; CDR3 DNA: TGCGCCAGCAGGCAGACGGGGGACTACACAGGGGACGGCTATGGCTACACCTTC
clone size: NA; J gene: TRBJ1-2; V gene: TRBV5-1; D gene: NA; CDR3 protein: CASSLDREIGYGYTF; CDR3 DNA: TGCGCCAGCAGCTTGGACAGGGAAATTGGGTATGGCTACACCTTC
clone size: NA; J gene: TRBJ1-2; V gene: TRBV5-6; D gene: NA; CDR3 protein: CASSLEAGREGYTF; CDR3 DNA: TGTGCCAGCAGCTTGGAGGCGGGGAGGGAGGGCTACACCTTC
clone size: NA; J gene: TRBJ1-5; V gene: TRBV7-2; D gene: NA; CDR3 protein: CASSLSNQPQHF; CDR3 DNA: TGTGCCAGCAGCTTATCGAACCAGCCCCAGCATTTT
clone size: NA; J gene: TRBJ2-3; V gene: TRBV21-1; D gene: NA; CDR3 protein: CASSWARTVGLSADTQYF; CDR3 DNA: TGTGCCAGCTCCTGGGCCCGGACAGTTGGTCTTTCGGCAGATACGCAGTATTTT
clone size: NA; J gene: TRBJ2-3; V gene: TRBV2; D gene: TRBD2; CDR3 protein: CASSGTSDLGDTQYF; CDR3 DNA: TGTGCCAGCTCCGGGACTAGCGACCTCGGGGATACGCAGTATTTT
clone size: few; J gene: TRBJ2-2; V gene: TRBV28; D gene: NA; CDR3 protein: CASKEATGSKRELFF; CDR3 DNA: TGTGCCAGCAAGGAGGCAACAGGCTCTAAGAGGGAGCTGTTTTTT
clone size: few; J gene: TRBJ1-6; V gene: TRBV10-3; D gene: NA; CDR3 protein: CAISEADSPLHF; CDR3 DNA: TGTGCCATCAGTGAGGCAGACTCACCCCTCCACTTT
clone size: once; J gene: TRBJ1-2; V gene: TRBV6-1; D gene: NA; CDR3 protein: CASVIQQLSSRGYTF; CDR3 DNA: TGTGCCAGCGTCATTCAACAGCTCTCATCACGCGGCTACACCTTC
clone size: NA; J gene: TRBJ2-7; V gene: TRBV7-8; D gene: TRBD1; CDR3 protein: CASSSQGGPYEQYF; CDR3 DNA: TGTGCCAGCAGCTCACAGGGGGGTCCCTACGAGCAGTACTTC
clone size: NA; J gene: TRBJ2-1; V gene: TRBV9; D gene: NA; CDR3 protein: CASSRQLSSYNEQFF; CDR3 DNA: TGTGCCAGCAGTCGTCAACTGAGCTCCTACAATGAGCAGTTCTTC
clone size: NA; J gene: TRBJ1-4; V gene: TRBV15; D gene: NA; CDR3 protein: CATSTLVGTNEKLFF; CDR3 DNA: TGTGCCACCAGCACACTGGTAGGGACTAATGAAAAACTGTTTTTT
clone size: NA; J gene: TRBJ1-5; V gene: TRBV28; D gene: TRBD1; CDR3 protein: CASRDRAYSNQPQHF; CDR3 DNA: TGTGCCAGCCGCGACAGGGCTTATAGCAATCAGCCCCAGCATTTT
clone size: NA; J gene: TRBJ1-5; V gene: TRBV2; D gene: NA; CDR3 protein: CASSPGLPHQPQHF; CDR3 DNA: TGTGCCAGCAGCCCGGGACTACCACATCAGCCCCAGCATTTT
clone size: NA; J gene: TRBJ2-5; V gene: TRBV4-2; D gene: NA; CDR3 protein: CASSQDYGGPRPETQYF; CDR3 DNA: TGTGCCAGCAGCCAAGACTATGGGGGCCCCCGCCCAGAGACCCAGTACTTC
clone size: NA; J gene: TRBJ2-7; V gene: TRBV28; D gene: TRBD2; CDR3 protein: CASTPGGGNYEQYF; CDR3 DNA: TGTGCCAGCACGCCGGGGGGAGGTAACTACGAGCAGTACTTC
clone size: NA; J gene: TRBJ2-6; V gene: TRBV19; D gene: NA; CDR3 protein: CASSIETTISSGANVLTF; CDR3 DNA: TGTGCCAGTAGTATCGAGACAACCATCTCCTCTGGGGCCAACGTCCTGACTTTC
clone size: NA; J gene: TRBJ1-3; V gene: TRBV10-3; D gene: TRBD1; CDR3 protein: CAADGTGGASGNTIYF; CDR3 DNA: TGTGCCGCCGATGGGACAGGGGGCGCATCTGGAAACACCATATATTTT
clone size: NA; J gene: TRBJ2-5; V gene: TRBV28; D gene: NA; CDR3 protein: CASSSGETQYF; CDR3 DNA: TGTGCCAGCAGCTCTGGGGAGACCCAGTACTTC
clone size: NA; J gene: TRBJ2-1; V gene: TRBV28; D gene: TRBD2; CDR3 protein: CASSRSGGIREQFF; CDR3 DNA: TGTGCCAGCTCACGGAGCGGGGGGATCCGTGAGCAGTTCTTC
clone size: few; J gene: TRBJ2-5; V gene: TRBV28; D gene: NA; CDR3 protein: CASRQPLDETQYF; CDR3 DNA: TGTGCCAGCAGACAACCCTTGGACGAGACCCAGTACTTC
clone size: NA; J gene: TRBJ2-5; V gene: TRBV19; D gene: NA; CDR3 protein: CASSIQGLKQETQYF; CDR3 DNA: TGTGCCAGTAGTATCCAAGGACTAAAACAAGAGACCCAGTACTTC
clone size: NA; J gene: TRBJ1-1; V gene: TRBV11-3; D gene: NA; CDR3 protein: CASSLDGVPGTEAFF; CDR3 DNA: TGTGCCAGCAGCTTAGATGGCGTCCCGGGGACTGAAGCTTTCTTT
clone size: NA; J gene: TRBJ2-1; V gene: TRBV5-1; D gene: TRBD1; CDR3 protein: CASSAGQVDNEQFF; CDR3 DNA: TGCGCCAGCAGCGCGGGACAGGTAGACAATGAGCAGTTCTTC
clone size: NA; J gene: TRBJ1-1; V gene: TRBV5-8; D gene: NA; CDR3 protein: CASSSRKRTDEAFF; CDR3 DNA: TGTGCCAGCAGCTCGAGAAAGAGGACAGACGAGGCTTTCTTT
clone size: once; J gene: TRBJ2-3; V gene: TRBV6-5; D gene: NA; CDR3 protein: CASSYSQTATDTQYF; CDR3 DNA: TGTGCCAGCAGTTACTCCCAGACCGCCACAGATACGCAGTATTTT
clone size: NA; J gene: TRBJ1-1; V gene: TRBV4-2; D gene: TRBD1; CDR3 protein: CASSPNDRENTEAFF; CDR3 DNA: TGTGCCAGCAGCCCAAACGACAGGGAGAACACTGAAGCTTTCTTT
clone size: NA; J gene: TRBJ2-2; V gene: TRBV7-2; D gene: NA; CDR3 protein: CASSLDGAGELFF; CDR3 DNA: TGTGCCAGCAGCTTAGATGGGGCCGGGGAGCTGTTTTTT
clone size: once; J gene: TRBJ2-1; V gene: TRBV5-1; D gene: TRBD1; CDR3 protein: CASSVGQGGLYEQFF; CDR3 DNA: TGCGCCAGCAGCGTGGGACAGGGGGGTTTGTATGAGCAGTTCTTC
clone size: NA; J gene: TRBJ1-1; V gene: TRBV21-1; D gene: NA; CDR3 protein: CASSSRQGASEAFF; CDR3 DNA: TGTGCCAGCAGCTCCCGGCAGGGGGCATCCGAAGCTTTCTTT
clone size: NA; J gene: TRBJ2-7; V gene: TRBV5-4; D gene: TRBD1; CDR3 protein: CASSTPGQASYEQYF; CDR3 DNA: TGTGCCAGCAGCACCCCGGGACAGGCCTCCTACGAGCAGTACTTC
clone size: once; J gene: TRBJ2-2; V gene: TRBV19; D gene: TRBD1; CDR3 protein: CASSATGVNTGELFF; CDR3 DNA: TGTGCCAGTAGCGCGACAGGGGTCAACACCGGGGAGCTGTTTTTT
clone size: NA; J gene: TRBJ2-3; V gene: TRBV5-1; D gene: TRBD2; CDR3 protein: CASSLAAGLAGAQGTQYF; CDR3 DNA: TGCGCCAGCAGCTTGGCGGCGGGACTAGCGGGGGCACAGGGTACGCAGTATTTT